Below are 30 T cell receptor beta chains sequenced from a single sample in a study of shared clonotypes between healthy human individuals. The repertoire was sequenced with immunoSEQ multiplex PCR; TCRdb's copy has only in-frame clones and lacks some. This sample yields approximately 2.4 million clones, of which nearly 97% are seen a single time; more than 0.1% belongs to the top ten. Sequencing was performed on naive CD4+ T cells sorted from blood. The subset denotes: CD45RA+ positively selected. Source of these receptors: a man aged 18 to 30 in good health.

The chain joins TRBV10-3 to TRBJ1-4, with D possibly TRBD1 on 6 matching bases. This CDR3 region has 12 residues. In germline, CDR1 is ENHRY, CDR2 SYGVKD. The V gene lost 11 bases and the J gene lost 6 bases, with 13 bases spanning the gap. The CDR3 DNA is TGTGCCGCACAGGGTGGGGATGAAAAACTGTTTTTT. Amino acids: CAAQGGDEKLFF.

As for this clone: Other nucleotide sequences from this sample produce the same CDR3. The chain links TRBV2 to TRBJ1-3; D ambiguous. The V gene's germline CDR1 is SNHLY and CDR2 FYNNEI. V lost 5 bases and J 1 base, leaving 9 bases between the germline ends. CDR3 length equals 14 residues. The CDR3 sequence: CASSPGISGNTIYF. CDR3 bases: TGTGCCAGCAGTCCCGGGATTTCTGGAAACACCATATATTTT.

Here the CDR3 reads CASSVEGQTRTSGNTIYF. The CDR3 DNA follows: TGTGCCAGCAGCGTAGAGGGACAGACAAGAACCTCTGGAAACACCATATATTTT. The chain has TRBV9 and TRBJ1-3; TRBD1 agrees at 7 bases. The CDR3 extends over 18 amino acids. Losses at the gene ends were 0 bases for V and 0 bases for J; bases not matched to a gene: 9. Per germline, CDR1 SGDLS and CDR2 YYNGEE.

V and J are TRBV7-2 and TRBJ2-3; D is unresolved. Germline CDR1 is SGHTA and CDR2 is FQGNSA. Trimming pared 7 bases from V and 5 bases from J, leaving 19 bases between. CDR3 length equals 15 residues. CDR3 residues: CASTPFGYSGDTQYF. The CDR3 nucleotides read TGTGCCAGCACCCCCTTTGGCTATTCTGGAGATACGCAGTATTTT. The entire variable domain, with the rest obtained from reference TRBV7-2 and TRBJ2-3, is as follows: GAGVSQSPSNKVTEKGKDVELRCDPISGHTALYWYRQSLGQGLEFLIYFQGNSAPDKSGLPSDRFSAERTGGSVSTLTIQRTQQEDSAVYLCASTPFGYSGDTQYFGPGTRLTVL.

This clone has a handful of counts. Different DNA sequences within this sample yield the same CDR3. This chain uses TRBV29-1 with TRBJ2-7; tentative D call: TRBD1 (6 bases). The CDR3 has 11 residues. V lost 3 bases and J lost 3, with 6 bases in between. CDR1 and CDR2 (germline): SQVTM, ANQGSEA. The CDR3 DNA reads TGCAGCGTTGACAGGGGCTACGAGCAGTACTTC. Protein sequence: CSVDRGYEQYF.

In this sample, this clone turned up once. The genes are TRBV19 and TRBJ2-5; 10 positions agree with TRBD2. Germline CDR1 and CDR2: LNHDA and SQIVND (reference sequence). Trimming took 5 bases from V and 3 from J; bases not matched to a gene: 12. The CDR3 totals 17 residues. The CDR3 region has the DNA TGTGCCAGTAGTTCTACTCGTCTAGCGGGAGTCGAAGAGACCCAGTACTTC. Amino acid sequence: CASSSTRLAGVEETQYF.

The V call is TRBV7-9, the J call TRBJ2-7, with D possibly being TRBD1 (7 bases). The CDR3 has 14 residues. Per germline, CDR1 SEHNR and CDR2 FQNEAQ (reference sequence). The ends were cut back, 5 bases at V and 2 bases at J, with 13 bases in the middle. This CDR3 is CASSPGGTAYEQYF. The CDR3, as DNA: TGTGCCAGCAGCCCAGGAGGGACAGCCTACGAGCAGTACTTC.

The CDR3, as DNA: TGCGCCAGCACCCGCCGGTCGGGAGCTTCCTACAATGAGCAGTTCTTC. Translating gives CASTRRSGASYNEQFF. The chain is built from TRBV4-1 and TRBJ2-1; D possibly corresponds to TRBD2 (6 bases). This CDR3 has 16 amino acids. Germline loops: CDR1 MGHRA, CDR2 YSYEKL. V was cut by 7 bases and J by 1 base, with 17 bases left in between.

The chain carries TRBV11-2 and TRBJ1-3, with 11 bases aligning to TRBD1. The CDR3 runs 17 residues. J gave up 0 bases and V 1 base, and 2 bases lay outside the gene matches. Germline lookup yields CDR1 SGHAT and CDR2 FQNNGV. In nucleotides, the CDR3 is TGTGCCAGCAGCTTAGGTGGGACAGGGGGCTCTGGAAACACCATATATTTT. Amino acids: CASSLGGTGGSGNTIYF.

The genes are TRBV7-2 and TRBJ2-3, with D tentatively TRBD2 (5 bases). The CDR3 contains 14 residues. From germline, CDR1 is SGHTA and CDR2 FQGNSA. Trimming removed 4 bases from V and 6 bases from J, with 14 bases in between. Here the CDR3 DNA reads TGTGCCAGCAGCTCCCATTCACTAGGGGATACGCAGTATTTT. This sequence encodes CASSSHSLGDTQYF. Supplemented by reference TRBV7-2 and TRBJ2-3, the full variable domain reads GAGVSQSPSNKVTEKGKDVELRCDPISGHTALYWYRQSLGQGLEFLIYFQGNSAPDKSGLPSDRFSAERTGGSVSTLTIQRTQQEDSAVYLCASSSHSLGDTQYFGPGTRLTVL.

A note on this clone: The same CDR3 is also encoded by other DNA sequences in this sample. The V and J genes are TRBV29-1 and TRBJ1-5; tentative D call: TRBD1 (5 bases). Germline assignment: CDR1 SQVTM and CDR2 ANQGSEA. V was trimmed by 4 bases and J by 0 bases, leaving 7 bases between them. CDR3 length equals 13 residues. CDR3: CSVGGNSNQPQHF. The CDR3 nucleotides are TGCAGCGTTGGGGGGAATAGCAATCAGCCCCAGCATTTT.

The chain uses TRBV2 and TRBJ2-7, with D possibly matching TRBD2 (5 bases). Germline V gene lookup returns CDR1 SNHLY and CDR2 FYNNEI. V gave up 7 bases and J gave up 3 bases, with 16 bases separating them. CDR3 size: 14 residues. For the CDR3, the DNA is TGTGCCAGCAATGTAGCAGGTGACTACTACGAGCAGTACTTC. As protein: CASNVAGDYYEQYF.

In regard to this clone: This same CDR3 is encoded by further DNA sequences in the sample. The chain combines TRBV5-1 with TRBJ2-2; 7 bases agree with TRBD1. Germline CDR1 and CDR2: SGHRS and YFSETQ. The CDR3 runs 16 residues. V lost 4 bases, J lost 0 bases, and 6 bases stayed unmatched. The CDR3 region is CASSPSGTANTGELFF. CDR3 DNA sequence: TGCGCCAGCAGCCCGTCCGGGACAGCGAACACCGGGGAGCTGTTTTTT.

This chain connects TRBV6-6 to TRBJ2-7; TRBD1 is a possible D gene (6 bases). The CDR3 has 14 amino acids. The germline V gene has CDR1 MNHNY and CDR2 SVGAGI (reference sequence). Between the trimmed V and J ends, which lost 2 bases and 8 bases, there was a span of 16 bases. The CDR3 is CASSYAGAPRKQYF. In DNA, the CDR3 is TGTGCCAGCAGTTACGCAGGGGCCCCCAGAAAGCAGTACTTC.

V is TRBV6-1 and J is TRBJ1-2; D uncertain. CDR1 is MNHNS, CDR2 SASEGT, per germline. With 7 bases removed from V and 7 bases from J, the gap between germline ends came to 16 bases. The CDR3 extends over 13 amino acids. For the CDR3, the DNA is TGTGCCAGCAACCCGCCGGGAGGGCTTGGCTACACCTTC. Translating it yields CASNPPGGLGYTF.

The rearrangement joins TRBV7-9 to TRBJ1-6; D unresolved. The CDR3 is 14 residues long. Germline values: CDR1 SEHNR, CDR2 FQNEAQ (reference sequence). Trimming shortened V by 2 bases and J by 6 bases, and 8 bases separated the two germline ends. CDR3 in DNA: TGTGCCAGCAGCTTACGCGCTATTAATTCACCCCTCCACTTT. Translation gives CASSLRAINSPLHF.

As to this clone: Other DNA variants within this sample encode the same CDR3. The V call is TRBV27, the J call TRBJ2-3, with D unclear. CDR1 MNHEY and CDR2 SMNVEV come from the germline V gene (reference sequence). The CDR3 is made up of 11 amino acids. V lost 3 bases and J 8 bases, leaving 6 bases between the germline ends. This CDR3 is CASSFSGTQYF. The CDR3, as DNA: TGTGCCAGCAGTTTCTCGGGTACGCAGTATTTT.

CDR3 sequence (DNA): TGTGCCAGCAGCGTTACAGGGGGCGGGTGGAACACTGAAGCTTTCTTT. This codes for CASSVTGGGWNTEAFF. V gene TRBV5-6 combines with J gene TRBJ1-1, with TRBD1 identical over 9 bases. V shed 4 bases and J 1 base; nucleotides not matched to a gene: 8. This CDR3 is 16 amino acids long. Germline CDR1 is SGHDT and CDR2 is YYEEEE.

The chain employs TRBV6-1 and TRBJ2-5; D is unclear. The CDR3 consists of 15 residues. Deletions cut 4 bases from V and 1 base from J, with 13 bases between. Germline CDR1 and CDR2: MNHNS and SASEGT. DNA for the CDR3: TGTGCCAGCAGTGCTCGTGGACCAATCCAAGAGACCCAGTACTTC. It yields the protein CASSARGPIQETQYF.

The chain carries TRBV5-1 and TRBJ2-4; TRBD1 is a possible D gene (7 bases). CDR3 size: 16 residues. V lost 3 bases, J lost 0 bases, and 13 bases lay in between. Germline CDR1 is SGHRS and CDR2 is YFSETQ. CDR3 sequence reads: CASSWGDSLAKNIQYF. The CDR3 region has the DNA TGCGCCAGCAGCTGGGGGGACAGTCTAGCCAAAAACATTCAGTACTTC.

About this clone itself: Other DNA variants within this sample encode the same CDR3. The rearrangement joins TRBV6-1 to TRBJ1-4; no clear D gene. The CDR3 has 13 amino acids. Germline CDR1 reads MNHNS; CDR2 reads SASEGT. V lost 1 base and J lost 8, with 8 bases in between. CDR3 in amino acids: CASSEVGREKLFF. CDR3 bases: TGTGCCAGCAGTGAAGTCGGGAGGGAAAAACTGTTTTTT.

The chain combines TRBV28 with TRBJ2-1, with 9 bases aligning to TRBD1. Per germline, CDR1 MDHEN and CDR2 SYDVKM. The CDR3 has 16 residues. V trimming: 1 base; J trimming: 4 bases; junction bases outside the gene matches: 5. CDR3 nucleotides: TGTGCCAGCAGTTTATCTCGGGACAGGGAATACAATGAGCAGTTCTTC. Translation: CASSLSRDREYNEQFF.

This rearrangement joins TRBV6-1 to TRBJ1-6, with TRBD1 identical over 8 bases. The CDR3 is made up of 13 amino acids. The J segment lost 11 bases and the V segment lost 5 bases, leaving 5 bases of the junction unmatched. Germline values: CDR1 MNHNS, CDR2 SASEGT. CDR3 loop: CASSRTGGPPLHF. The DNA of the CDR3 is TGTGCCAGCAGTCGCACAGGGGGGCCACCCCTCCACTTT.

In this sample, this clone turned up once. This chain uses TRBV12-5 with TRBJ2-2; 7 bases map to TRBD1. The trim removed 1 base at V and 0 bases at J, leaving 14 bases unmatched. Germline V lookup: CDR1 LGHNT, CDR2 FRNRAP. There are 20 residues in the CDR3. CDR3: CASGLESKQGFLSNTGELFF. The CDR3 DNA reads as TGTGCTAGTGGTTTGGAATCAAAACAGGGGTTCCTATCGAACACCGGGGAGCTGTTTTTT.

CDR3 loop: CASSETVLSLIGGYTF. In nucleotides, the CDR3 is TGTGCCAGCAGTGAGACAGTCCTATCCTTAATCGGGGGCTACACCTTC. This rearrangement joins TRBV2 to TRBJ1-2, with a possible D match to TRBD1 (5 bases). Trimming left V 3 bases short and J 8 bases short, with 22 bases between. In germline, CDR1 is SNHLY, CDR2 FYNNEI. The CDR3 length is 16 residues.

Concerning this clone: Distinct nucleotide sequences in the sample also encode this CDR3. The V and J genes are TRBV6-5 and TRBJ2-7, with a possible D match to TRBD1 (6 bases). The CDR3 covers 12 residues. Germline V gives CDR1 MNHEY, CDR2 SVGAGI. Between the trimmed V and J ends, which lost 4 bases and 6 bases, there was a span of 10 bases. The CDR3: CASSLNRVEQYF. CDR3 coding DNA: TGTGCCAGCAGTTTAAACAGGGTCGAGCAGTACTTC.

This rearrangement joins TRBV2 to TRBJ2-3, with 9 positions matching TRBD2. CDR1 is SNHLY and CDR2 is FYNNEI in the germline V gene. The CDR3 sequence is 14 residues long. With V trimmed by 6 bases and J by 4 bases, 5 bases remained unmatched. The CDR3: CASRPGTSPDTQYF. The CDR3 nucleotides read TGTGCCAGCAGGCCCGGGACTAGCCCAGATACGCAGTATTTT.

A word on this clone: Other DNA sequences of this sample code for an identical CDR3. For the CDR3, the DNA is TGTGCCAGCAGCGTTAGCACAGATACGCAGTATTTT. Translation gives CASSVSTDTQYF. V usage is TRBV6-1 and J usage is TRBJ2-3; the D is unclear. The CDR3 totals 12 residues. Germline lookup yields CDR1 MNHNS and CDR2 SASEGT. Trimming took off 6 bases at V and 0 bases at J, with 4 bases between the two ends.

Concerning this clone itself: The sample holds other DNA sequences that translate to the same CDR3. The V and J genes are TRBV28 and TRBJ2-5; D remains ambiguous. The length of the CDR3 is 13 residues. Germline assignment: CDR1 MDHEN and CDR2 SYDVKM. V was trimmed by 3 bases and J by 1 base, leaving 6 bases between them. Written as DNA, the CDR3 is TGTGCCAGCAGTTTGGGCGGCCAAGAGACCCAGTACTTC. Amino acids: CASSLGGQETQYF.

The CDR3 DNA sequence: TGCGCCAGCACCGGGACAGACGGCTACGAGCAGTACTTC. It specifies CASTGTDGYEQYF. The gene calls are TRBV5-1 and TRBJ2-7; the match to TRBD1 covers 7 bases. V shed 6 bases, J shed 3 bases, and the junction held 6 bases outside the gene matches. The CDR3 is 13 amino acids. Looked up from germline, CDR1 is SGHRS and CDR2 is YFSETQ. The full variable domain, completed using reference TRBV5-1 and TRBJ2-7, is KAGVTQTPRYLIKTRGQQVTLSCSPISGHRSVSWYQQTPGQGLQFLFEYFSETQRNKGNFPGRFSGRQFSNSRSEMNVSTLELGDSALYLCASTGTDGYEQYFGPGTRLTVT.